The 4 T cell receptor beta chains presented below share a single source sample, sequenced in a study of blood T cell repertoires in COVID-19. Libraries were prepared by immunoSEQ multiplex PCR; TCRdb keeps only in-frame clonotypes and omits some of them. Of about 110,000 clones detected, around 83% appear once; the ten largest clones hold approximately 4.1%. The sample consisted of peripheral blood. The receptors here all came from a woman in her seventies with acute or convalescent COVID-19.

This rearrangement joins TRBV5-1 to TRBJ2-2; a possible D gene is TRBD1 (5 bases). V shed 3 bases and J shed 5 bases, with 14 bases lying between them. Germline V gene data show CDR1 as SGHRS and CDR2 as YFSETQ. The CDR3 is 15 amino acids. CDR3 amino acids: CASSYYGQTTGELFF. Here the CDR3 DNA reads TGCGCCAGCAGCTACTATGGACAAACTACCGGGGAGCTGTTTTTT.

The CDR3: CATSRGDRGRYGYTF. The CDR3 region has the DNA TGTGCCACCAGCAGGGGGGACAGGGGAAGATATGGCTACACCTTC. The chain recombines TRBV15 with TRBJ1-2, with 10 nucleotides matching TRBD1. The V segment lost 3 bases and the J segment 5 bases; nucleotides outside the gene matches: 6. Germline CDR1 LNHNV, CDR2 YYDKDF (reference sequence). The CDR3 sequence is 15 residues long. The full variable domain, with the rest looked up from reference TRBV15 and TRBJ1-2, is DAMVIQNPRYQVTQFGKPVTLSCSQTLNHNVMYWYQQKSSQAPKLLFHYYDKDFNNEADTPDNFQSRRPNTSFCFLDIRSPGLGDTAMYLCATSRGDRGRYGYTFGSGTRLTVV.

V gene TRBV6-5 combines with J gene TRBJ1-1; maybe TRBD1 (6 bases). The CDR3 covers 14 residues. Germline loops: CDR1 MNHEY, CDR2 SVGAGI. V shed 4 bases and J shed 3 bases, with 12 bases lying between them. CDR3 DNA: TGTGCCAGCAGTTTAAGGGAGGGGGACACTGAAGCTTTCTTT. This translates into CASSLREGDTEAFF.

The V call is TRBV11-3, the J call TRBJ2-2, with 7 bases fitting TRBD2. V was clipped by 5 bases and J by 1 base; unmatched bases: 19. This CDR3 is 20 amino acids long. Germline assignment: CDR1 SGHNT and CDR2 YENEEA. The CDR3 region has the DNA TGTGCCAGCAGCGCTCTAGGCTGGCGGGAGACGGTGGAGAACACCGGGGAGCTGTTTTTT. Protein sequence: CASSALGWRETVENTGELFF.